This T cell receptor (beta chain) was sequenced during a study of human CD8 memory T cell subsets. This clonotype is labeled medium-sized (0.01 to 0.1%) based on frequency. Germline lookup yields CDR1 SGHTA and CDR2 FQGNSA. The CDR3 is made up of 16 amino acids. Total CD8+ T cells were enriched by a separation that was negative and magnetic. UMI-labeled 5' RACE produced the TCR beta libraries. TCRdb re-called the 5' RACE reads and gives one entry per CDR3 protein, without DNA. The table lists more than 8,000 distinct CDR3 sequences, with around 20% in the top ten. The sample consisted of CD8+ T cells from PBMCs. This clonotype was sampled from a human donor in good health. The chain carries TRBV7-2 and TRBJ1-1; TCRdb's D call of TRBD1 is untestable without DNA. The CDR3: CASSLSPGRLLRGAFF.